The 19 T cell receptor beta chains below come from one sample, sequenced in a study of blood T cell repertoires in COVID-19. Measured with immunoSEQ multiplex PCR; TCRdb has only the in-frame clones, and not every one. The sample comprises about 260,000 clones, roughly 82% of which are singletons, and 2% to 2.5% rests with the top ten. The sequencing input was PBMCs or T cells enriched from blood (not recorded which). The receptors derive from a woman between 45 and 65 years old who had recovered from COVID-19.

CDR3 in DNA: TGTGCCAGCAGCGTAGTTGGTAGCGGAAGTCAAGAGACCCAGTACTTC. This encodes CASSVVGSGSQETQYF. This rearrangement joins TRBV9 to TRBJ2-5; maybe TRBD2 (6 bases). This CDR3 comprises 16 residues. Deletions cut 0 bases from V and 2 bases from J, with 14 bases between. Germline CDR1 reads SGDLS; CDR2 reads YYNGEE.

This clone came up once. J is TRBJ2-7 and V is TRBV13, with 10 bases lining up with TRBD1. V was clipped by 6 bases and J by 4 bases; unmatched bases: 3. The germline V gene has CDR1 PRHDT and CDR2 FYEKMQ (reference sequence). The length of the CDR3 is 13 residues. The CDR3 is CASSRDRGYEQYF. The CDR3 bases are TGTGCCAGCAGTCGGGACAGGGGATACGAGCAGTACTTC.

The chain uses TRBV12-3 or TRBV12-4 and TRBJ2-7; 10 bases are a match to TRBD1. With 5 bases clipped from V and 5 bases from J, the junction kept 3 bases outside the gene matches. CDR3 length: 13 amino acids. CDR3 loop: CASSRDRGHEQYF. The DNA for the CDR3 is TGTGCCAGCAGTCGGGACAGGGGCCACGAGCAGTACTTC.

This clone was detected once. V gene TRBV5-1 combines with J gene TRBJ2-5, with 9 nucleotides matching TRBD2. CDR1 is SGHRS and CDR2 is YFSETQ in the germline V gene. The length of the CDR3 is 12 residues. The V gene end was trimmed by 8 bases and the J gene end by 3 bases; junction bases not matched to a gene: 2. This CDR3 is CASRLAEETQYF. The DNA for the CDR3 is TGCGCCAGTAGACTAGCGGAAGAGACCCAGTACTTC.

V usage is TRBV25-1 and J usage is TRBJ2-5, with 9 positions matching TRBD2. V lost 4 bases to trimming and J lost 4 bases; unmatched junction nucleotides: 4. This CDR3 region has 14 residues. CDR1 is MGHDK, CDR2 SYGVNS, per germline. The CDR3 DNA reads as TGTGCCAGCAGTGCTAGCGGGGATATAGAGACCCAGTACTTC. Protein: CASSASGDIETQYF.

The chain joins TRBV5-1 to TRBJ1-6; D may be TRBD1 (5 bases). This CDR3 comprises 14 residues. Per the germline V gene, CDR1 is SGHRS and CDR2 is YFSETQ. The V end was cut by 4 bases, the J end by 9 bases, with 14 bases between. CDR3 protein: CASSIGQDGSPLHF. The CDR3 coding sequence is TGCGCCAGCAGCATCGGACAAGACGGTTCACCCCTCCACTTT.

This sequence joins TRBV7-3 and TRBJ2-5; tentative D call: TRBD1 (5 bases). CDR1 and CDR2 from the germline V gene are SGHTA and FQGTGA. The CDR3 is 15 residues long. V was shortened by 3 bases and J by 4 bases, with 15 bases between the two germline ends. The CDR3 loop is CASSFGQGRGETQYF. The CDR3 bases are TGTGCCAGCAGCTTCGGGCAGGGTCGCGGAGAGACCCAGTACTTC. The whole variable domain, filled in from reference TRBV7-3 and TRBJ2-5, reads GAGVSQTPSNKVTEKGKYVELRCDPISGHTALYWYRQSLGQGPEFLIYFQGTGAADDSGLPNDRFFAVRPEGSVSTLKIQRTERGDSAVYLCASSFGQGRGETQYFGPGTRLLVL.

The chain recombines TRBV19 with TRBJ1-1; TRBD1 matches at 11 bases. The germline V gene has CDR1 LNHDA and CDR2 SQIVND (reference sequence). Unmatched junction bases numbered 7, after V lost 5 bases and J lost 5 bases. This CDR3 has 15 amino acids. The CDR3 bases are TGTGCCAGTAGTGGAAGGACAGGGGGCGATACTGAAGCTTTCTTT. This translates into CASSGRTGGDTEAFF.

This chain links TRBV7-9 with TRBJ2-3, with TRBD2 as a possible D gene (5 bases). Germline lookup yields CDR1 SEHNR and CDR2 FQNEAQ (reference sequence). The CDR3 loop spans 13 amino acids. Trimming left V 7 bases short and J 5 bases short, with 13 bases between. The CDR3 bases are TGTGCCAGCACCAAAGGACGGGGAGATACGCAGTATTTT. The encoded protein is CASTKGRGDTQYF.

The chain couples TRBV7-9 to TRBJ1-1; D possibly corresponds to TRBD1 (6 bases). With 3 bases removed from V and 4 bases from J, the gap between germline ends came to 12 bases. The CDR3 is 14 amino acids. CDR1 is SEHNR, CDR2 FQNEAQ, per germline (reference sequence). The CDR3 loop reads CASSLMGAVTEAFF. The CDR3 region has the DNA TGTGCCAGCAGCTTGATGGGGGCCGTCACTGAAGCTTTCTTT.

The CDR3: CASTTRPGSGANVLTF. The CDR3, as DNA: TGTGCCAGCACCACGAGACCAGGGTCCGGGGCCAACGTCCTGACTTTC. The rearrangement links TRBV7-8 to TRBJ2-6, with D tentatively TRBD1 (5 bases). V lost 7 bases to trimming and J lost 4 bases, with 17 bases between them. Germline V gene data show CDR1 as SGHVS and CDR2 as FQNEAQ. This CDR3 comprises 16 residues.

This clone was observed a handful of times. The chain links TRBV19 to TRBJ1-1, with 8 bases fitting TRBD1. Per the germline V gene, CDR1 is LNHDA and CDR2 is SQIVND (reference sequence). J lost 2 bases, V lost 7 bases, and 3 bases had no gene match. This CDR3 spans 13 amino acids. The CDR3 DNA reads as TGTGCCAGTATAGACAGGGGTAACACTGAAGCTTTCTTT. Its protein is CASIDRGNTEAFF.

The CDR3 reads CASSEGLAGGLGEQFF. The CDR3 bases are TGTGCCAGCAGCGAGGGACTAGCGGGAGGTCTCGGTGAGCAGTTCTTC. The chain has TRBV13 and TRBJ2-1; 15 positions match TRBD2. The V gene's germline CDR1 is PRHDT and CDR2 FYEKMQ (reference sequence). The CDR3 loop spans 16 amino acids. With V trimmed by 5 bases and J by 9 bases, 8 bases remained unmatched.

V is TRBV18 and J is TRBJ1-5; no firm D call. CDR1 and CDR2 from the germline V gene are KGHSH and LQKENI. This CDR3 has 15 amino acids. V was pared by 6 bases and J by 3 bases, with 15 bases between. DNA of the CDR3: TGTGCCAGCTCCACGGTCGACGGGTACAATCAGCCCCAGCATTTT. The encoded protein is CASSTVDGYNQPQHF.

The CDR3 DNA is TGTGCCAGCAGCTTAAGCCCGGTCGGGAATGGCTACACCTTC. It yields the protein CASSLSPVGNGYTF. The V call is TRBV7-9, the J call TRBJ1-2; no definite D call. CDR3 length equals 14 residues. Germline lookup yields CDR1 SEHNR and CDR2 FQNEAQ (reference sequence). The V and J ends lost 2 bases and 6 bases respectively, with 13 bases between them. Supplemented by reference TRBV7-9 and TRBJ1-2, the full variable domain reads DTGVSQNPRHKITKRGQNVTFRCDPISEHNRLYWYRQTLGQGPEFLTYFQNEAQLEKSRLLSDRFSAERPKGSFSTLEIQRTEQGDSAMYLCASSLSPVGNGYTFGSGTRLTVV.

In its sample, this clone was seen once. This chain links TRBV7-6 with TRBJ2-7; D possibly corresponds to TRBD1 (6 bases). The V end was cut by 5 bases, the J end by 0 bases, with 11 bases between. Germline V gene lookup returns CDR1 SGHVS and CDR2 FNYEAQ. This CDR3 contains 14 residues. The CDR3 sequence: CASSPEDSSYEQYF. Written as DNA, the CDR3 is TGTGCCAGCAGCCCAGAGGACAGCTCCTACGAGCAGTACTTC.

V and J are TRBV29-1 and TRBJ2-3, with 10 bases fitting TRBD2. V lost 7 bases to trimming and J lost 3 bases; unmatched junction nucleotides: 7. The CDR3 sequence is 14 residues long. From germline, CDR1 is SQVTM and CDR2 ANQGSEA. CDR3 in DNA: TGCAGCGGGACGTTAGCGGGAGGTACAGATACGCAGTATTTT. Translated: CSGTLAGGTDTQYF.

The genes are TRBV12-5 and TRBJ1-1, with TRBD1 matching 7 bases. Germline-derived CDR1 and CDR2 are LGHNT and FRNRAP. Trimming cost V 5 bases and J 2 bases; bases outside gene matches: 5. CDR3 length: 14 amino acids. CDR3 in DNA: TGTGCTAGTGGTCCCGCAGGGGGAAACACTGAAGCTTTCTTT. It specifies CASGPAGGNTEAFF.

This clone has a handful of counts. V usage is TRBV27 and J usage is TRBJ1-2; possibly TRBD1 for D (5 bases). Per the germline V gene, CDR1 is MNHEY and CDR2 is SMNVEV (reference sequence). The CDR3 sequence is 17 residues long. V was cut by 3 bases and J by 8 bases, with 25 bases left in between. The CDR3: CASSFATVALGGRGYTF. The CDR3 DNA reads TGTGCCAGCAGTTTCGCGACAGTTGCCCTAGGCGGTCGGGGCTACACCTTC.